A selection of T cell receptor beta chains follows, all from one sample in a study of T cell responses to AZD1222 COVID-19 vaccine. The repertoire was sequenced with immunoSEQ multiplex PCR; TCRdb's copy has only in-frame clones and lacks some. Here the sample spans roughly 150,000 clones, 88% being singletons. The sample consisted of peripheral blood, taken on day 0 of AZD1222 vaccination. The origin of the receptors is an adult in good health. Both conserved end residues are part of each CDR3. Each record gives: J gene, V gene, clone size, D gene, CDR3 DNA, CDR3 protein. D genes are given only for firm matches. Clone size is not always given. Where it is, it says once, few, many or a class for expanded clones.

>TRBJ2-1|TRBV28|.|.
TGTGCCAGCAGTTTCACCGGGACCGGATACAATGAGCAGTTCTTC
CASSFTGTGYNEQFF
>TRBJ2-1|TRBV9|.|.
TGTGCCAGCAGCGTGGTACAGGATTTAGGCGAGCAGTTCTTC
CASSVVQDLGEQFF
>TRBJ1-5|TRBV7-2|.|.
TGTGCCAGCAGCTTAGGCAGGGCTGGCAATCAGCCCCAGCATTTT
CASSLGRAGNQPQHF
>TRBJ1-1|TRBV29-1|.|.
TGCAGCGTTCCGTCTGGGGGAGTCGAAGCTTTCTTT
CSVPSGGVEAFF
>TRBJ2-1|TRBV5-1|few|TRBD1
TGCGCCAGCAGCACCGGGACAGGGGGCAATGAGCAGTTCTTC
CASSTGTGGNEQFF
>TRBJ1-6|TRBV24-1|few|TRBD1
TGTGCCACCAGTGATTTGAGGGGACAGGTGCTTTCAGGGAATTCACCCCTCCACTTT
CATSDLRGQVLSGNSPLHF
>TRBJ1-6|TRBV27|.|.
TGTGCCAGCAGTTTAGGGCAAACGGATTCACCCCTCCACTTT
CASSLGQTDSPLHF
>TRBJ2-1|TRBV7-9|.|TRBD2
TGTGCCAGCACGGGGGGGCTCAATGAGCAGTTCTTC
CASTGGLNEQFF
>TRBJ1-1|TRBV7-9|.|.
TGTGCCAGCAGCACGCTGACCGGGACAAAGACTGAAGCTTTCTTT
CASSTLTGTKTEAFF
>TRBJ2-3|TRBV3-1/TRBV3-2|.|.
TGTGCCAACATCCAAGGGCCGGATACGACAGATACGCAGTATTTT
CANIQGPDTTDTQYF
>TRBJ2-3|TRBV24-1|.|TRBD2
TGTGCCACCAGTGACAAACCGGGACTACCACTTGGAGATACGCAGTATTTT
CATSDKPGLPLGDTQYF
>TRBJ2-1|TRBV5-6|.|TRBD2
TGTGCCAGTGTGGGGGGGATAGGCTACAATGAGCAGTTCTTC
CASVGGIGYNEQFF
>TRBJ1-5|TRBV5-1|.|.
TGCGCCAGCAGCTTGGCGGCAGGAGTCGGTCAGCCCCAGCATTTT
CASSLAAGVGQPQHF
>TRBJ2-1|TRBV27|.|.
TGTGCCAGCAGTTTATGGGGTGGCAATGAGCAGTTCTTC
CASSLWGGNEQFF
>TRBJ2-3|TRBV19|few|.
TGTGCCAGTACCCCGCAGGGATCGGACCCAGATACGCAGTATTTT
CASTPQGSDPDTQYF
>TRBJ1-4|TRBV7-8|.|.
TGTGCCAGCAGCTTAGGAGTGAGAACAACTAATGAAAAACTGTTTTTT
CASSLGVRTTNEKLFF
>TRBJ2-7|TRBV6-5|.|.
TGTGCCAGCAACAAACAGGGTGCACCACTATACGAGCAGTACTTC
CASNKQGAPLYEQYF
>TRBJ1-2|TRBV5-4|.|TRBD1
TGTGCCAGCAGCCTAGGACAGGGTAGCCGTTATGGCTACACCTTC
CASSLGQGSRYGYTF
>TRBJ1-1|TRBV28|.|.
TGTGCCAGCAGGTCAGGGCGGGGCACTGAAGCTTTCTTT
CASRSGRGTEAFF
>TRBJ2-7|TRBV5-1|.|TRBD2
TGCGCCAGCAGCCTTAGACTAGCGGGAGATTACGAGCAGTACTTC
CASSLRLAGDYEQYF
>TRBJ2-7|TRBV28|.|TRBD2
TGTGCCAGTGAAGAAAGCGGGAGGGCTCACGAGCAGTACTTC
CASEESGRAHEQYF
>TRBJ1-2|TRBV6-1|.|.
TGTGCCAGCAGTGAATGGGAGAGGGGCGCCTACACCTTC
CASSEWERGAYTF
>TRBJ2-7|TRBV3-1/TRBV3-2|.|.
TGTGCCAGCAGCCAAGCCCCCGTCGGAGACTACGAGCAGTACTTC
CASSQAPVGDYEQYF
>TRBJ2-5|TRBV27|.|TRBD1
TGTGCCAGCAGTTTAGACAGGGGGCACCAAGAGACCCAGTACTTC
CASSLDRGHQETQYF
>TRBJ2-1|TRBV28|.|TRBD2
TGTGCCAGCAGGGACTCCGCCGGGACTAGCGGAGACAATGAGCAGTTCTTC
CASRDSAGTSGDNEQFF